Listed below are T cell receptor beta chains from one sample, sequenced in a study of persistence of HIV-infected CD4 T cells. Generated by immunoSEQ multiplex PCR, the TCRdb table keeps only in-frame clones and is missing some. Of 43,000 or so clones in the sample, about 90% were seen once. These receptors have no known antigen. The specimen comprised CD4+ T cells sorted from PBMCs after roughly 18-hour stimulation, sampled from a patient who received antiretroviral therapy. These TCRs come from an adult man with HIV who was CMV-seropositive. CDR3s include the opening cysteine and the closing phenylalanine or tryptophan. The D gene is left open where the match is weak. Rows may omit the clone size; those that give it use once, few, many or a size class.

abundance,j_gene,d_gene,len,v_gene,CDR3aa,CDR3nt
few,TRBJ1-5,TRBD1,17,TRBV24-1,CATSDSRQGVSGQPQHF,TGTGCCACCAGTGATTCCCGACAGGGGGTTTCTGGTCAGCCCCAGCATTTT
once,TRBJ1-1,NA,13,TRBV3-1/TRBV3-2,CASSHPKGAEAFF,TGTGCCAGCAGCCACCCCAAGGGGGCTGAAGCTTTCTTT
NA,TRBJ2-1,TRBD1,15,TRBV19,CASAAGTGAYNEQFF,TGTGCCAGCGCCGCCGGGACAGGGGCCTACAATGAGCAGTTCTTC
once,TRBJ1-2,NA,15,TRBV7-9,CASSPLGGGRNGYTF,TGTGCCAGCAGCCCACTTGGGGGGGGGCGCAATGGCTACACCTTC
NA,TRBJ2-2,NA,12,TRBV28,CASSFYTGELFF,TGTGCCAGCAGTTTTTACACCGGGGAGCTGTTTTTT
once,TRBJ1-3,NA,16,TRBV28,CASSSLAGTTGNTIYF,TGTGCCAGCAGTTCCCTTGCCGGGACAACTGGAAACACCATATATTTT
NA,TRBJ1-5,NA,17,TRBV19,CASSIMPFRQSNQPQHF,TGTGCCAGTAGTATAATGCCCTTTCGGCAGAGCAATCAGCCCCAGCATTTT
NA,TRBJ1-5,NA,17,TRBV7-6,CASSPAGRGQRNQPQHF,TGTGCCAGCAGCCCGGCGGGGAGAGGGCAGCGCAATCAGCCCCAGCATTTT
NA,TRBJ2-3,TRBD2,15,TRBV27,CASCKTSGAPGTQYF,TGTGCCAGCTGTAAGACTAGCGGGGCCCCAGGTACGCAGTATTTT
NA,TRBJ2-7,TRBD1,13,TRBV20-1,CSAGGQGAHEQYF,TGCAGTGCTGGTGGACAGGGCGCCCACGAGCAGTACTTC
NA,TRBJ2-1,TRBD2,15,TRBV5-4,CASSLSGGVSDEQFF,TGTGCCAGCAGCTTGAGCGGGGGGGTAAGTGATGAGCAGTTCTTC
NA,TRBJ1-1,NA,11,TRBV18,CASSKDTEAFF,TGTGCCAGCTCTAAAGACACTGAAGCTTTCTTT
NA,TRBJ1-1,NA,14,TRBV19,CASSIGRLNTEAFF,TGTGCCAGTAGTATAGGTCGCCTGAACACTGAAGCTTTCTTT
NA,TRBJ1-4,NA,15,TRBV3-1/TRBV3-2,CASSPSGVAGEKLFF,TGTGCCAGCAGCCCCTCAGGGGTTGCCGGGGAAAAACTGTTTTTT
NA,TRBJ1-2,TRBD1,16,TRBV7-9,CASSPTGQGFNYGYTF,TGTGCCAGCAGCCCCACAGGACAGGGGTTTAACTATGGCTACACCTTC
NA,TRBJ1-5,TRBD1,15,TRBV5-1,CASSPGTGGNQPQHF,TGCGCCAGCAGCCCGGGGACAGGGGGCAATCAGCCCCAGCATTTT
NA,TRBJ2-3,TRBD2,18,TRBV7-8,CASSLITGTSGGSGKQYF,TGTGCCAGCAGCTTGATCACGGGGACTAGCGGGGGGAGCGGGAAGCAGTATTTT
NA,TRBJ1-2,TRBD1,16,TRBV6-1,CASSERLGQGAARYTF,TGTGCCAGCAGTGAAAGACTTGGACAGGGGGCCGCCCGCTACACCTTC
NA,TRBJ1-6,NA,17,TRBV6-6,CASSPGGVVPYNSPLHF,TGTGCCAGCAGTCCGGGGGGGGTAGTACCCTATAATTCACCCCTCCACTTT
NA,TRBJ1-1,NA,11,TRBV20-1,CSASWTAEAFF,TGCAGTGCCTCCTGGACAGCAGAAGCTTTCTTT
NA,TRBJ2-2,NA,16,TRBV7-3,CASSLGVGLNTGELFF,TGTGCCAGCAGCCTCGGGGTAGGCCTGAACACCGGGGAGCTGTTTTTT
NA,TRBJ1-2,NA,15,TRBV4-1,CASSQLTVSFGGYTF,TGCGCCAGCAGCCAGTTGACAGTGAGCTTCGGTGGCTACACCTTC